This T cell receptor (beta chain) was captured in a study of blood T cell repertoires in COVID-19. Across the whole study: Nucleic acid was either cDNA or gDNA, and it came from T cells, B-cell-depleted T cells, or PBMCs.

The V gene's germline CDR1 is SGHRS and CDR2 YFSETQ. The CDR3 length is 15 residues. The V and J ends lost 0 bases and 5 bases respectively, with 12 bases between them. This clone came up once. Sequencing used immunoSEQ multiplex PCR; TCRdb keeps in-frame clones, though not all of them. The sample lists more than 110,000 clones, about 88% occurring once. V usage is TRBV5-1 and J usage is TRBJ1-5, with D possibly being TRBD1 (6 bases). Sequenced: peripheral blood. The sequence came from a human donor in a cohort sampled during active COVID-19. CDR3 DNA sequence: TGCGCCAGCAGCTTGGCGGGGGGGCTGGATCAGCCCCAGCATTTT. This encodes CASSLAGGLDQPQHF.